Sequencing of this TCR beta chain was carried out in a study of control samples from healthy donors and cancer patients. V lost 7 bases and J lost 6; bases outside the gene matches: 8. CDR3 length: 15 residues. Germline V gene sequence: CDR1 LNHDA, CDR2 SQIVND (reference sequence). Clones were sequenced by immunoSEQ multiplex PCR, and TCRdb holds only the in-frame ones, with some missing. The repertoire includes 130,000 or so clones, over 85% of them detected once, and roughly 7.8% sits in the top ten. Specimen: PBMCs. This receptor was obtained from a man in his fifties with head and neck cancer. The chain uses TRBV19 and TRBJ2-1; TRBD2 matches at 11 bases. The CDR3 loop reads CASTTVAGGSNEQFF. The CDR3 nucleotides are TGTGCCAGTACAACCGTAGCGGGGGGGAGCAATGAGCAGTTCTTC.